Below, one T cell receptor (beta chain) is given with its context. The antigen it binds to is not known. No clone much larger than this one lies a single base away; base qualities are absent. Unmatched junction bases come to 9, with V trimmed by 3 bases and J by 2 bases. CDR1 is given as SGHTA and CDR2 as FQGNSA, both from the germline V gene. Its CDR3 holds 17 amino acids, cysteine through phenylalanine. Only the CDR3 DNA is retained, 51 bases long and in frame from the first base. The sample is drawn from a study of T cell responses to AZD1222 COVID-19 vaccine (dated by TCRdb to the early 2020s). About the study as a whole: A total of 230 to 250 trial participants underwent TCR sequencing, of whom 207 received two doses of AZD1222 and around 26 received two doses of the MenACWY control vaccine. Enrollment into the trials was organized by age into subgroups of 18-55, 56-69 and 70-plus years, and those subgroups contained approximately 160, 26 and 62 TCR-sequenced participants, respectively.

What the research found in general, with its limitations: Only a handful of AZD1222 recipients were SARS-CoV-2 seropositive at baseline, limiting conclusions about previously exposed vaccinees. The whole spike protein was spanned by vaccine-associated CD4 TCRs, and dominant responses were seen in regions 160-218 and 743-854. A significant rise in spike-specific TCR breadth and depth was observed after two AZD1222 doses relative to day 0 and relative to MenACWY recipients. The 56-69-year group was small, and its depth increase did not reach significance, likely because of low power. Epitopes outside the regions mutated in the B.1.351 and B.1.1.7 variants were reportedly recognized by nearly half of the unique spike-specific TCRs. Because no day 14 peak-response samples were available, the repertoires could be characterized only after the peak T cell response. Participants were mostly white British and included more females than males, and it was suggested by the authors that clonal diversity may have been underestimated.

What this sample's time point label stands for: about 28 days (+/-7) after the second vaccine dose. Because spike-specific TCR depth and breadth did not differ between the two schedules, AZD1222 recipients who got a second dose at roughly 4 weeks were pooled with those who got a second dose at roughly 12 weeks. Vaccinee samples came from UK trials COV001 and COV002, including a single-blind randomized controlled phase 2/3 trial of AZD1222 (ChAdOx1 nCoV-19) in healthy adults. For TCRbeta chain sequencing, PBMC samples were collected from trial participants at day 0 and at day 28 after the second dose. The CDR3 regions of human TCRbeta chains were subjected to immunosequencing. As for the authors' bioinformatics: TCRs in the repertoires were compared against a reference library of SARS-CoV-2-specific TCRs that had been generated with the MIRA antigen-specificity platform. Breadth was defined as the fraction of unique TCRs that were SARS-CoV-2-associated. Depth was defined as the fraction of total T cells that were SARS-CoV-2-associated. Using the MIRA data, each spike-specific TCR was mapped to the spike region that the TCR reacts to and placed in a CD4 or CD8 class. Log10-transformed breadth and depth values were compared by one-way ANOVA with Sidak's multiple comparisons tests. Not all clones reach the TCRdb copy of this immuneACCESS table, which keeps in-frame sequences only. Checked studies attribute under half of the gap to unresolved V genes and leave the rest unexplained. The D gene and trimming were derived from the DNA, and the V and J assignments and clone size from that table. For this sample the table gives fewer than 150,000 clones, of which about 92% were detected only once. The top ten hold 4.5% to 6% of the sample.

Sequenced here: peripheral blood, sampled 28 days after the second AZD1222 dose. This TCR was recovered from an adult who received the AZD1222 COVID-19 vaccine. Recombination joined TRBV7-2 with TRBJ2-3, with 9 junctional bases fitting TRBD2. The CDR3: CASSLLAAGGFTDTQYF. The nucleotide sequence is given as TGTGCCAGCAGCTTGCTGGCGGCGGGAGGGTTCACAGATACGCAGTATTTT.